This TCR beta chain appears in the sequencing data of a study of cytomegalovirus exposure and HLA in healthy donors. Whole-study results and caveats: In a later analysis, TCR beta V- and J-gene trimming showed a link to a missense DCLRE1C variant. Indistinguishable V segments, including TRBV6-2 and TRBV6-3, were excluded. HLA alleles showed associations with 15,000 to 20,000 TCR beta sequences in a later analysis, at a 0.05 false discovery rate.

As regards this clone: The antigen remains unidentified.

Germline V gene data show CDR1 as SNHLY and CDR2 as FYNNEI. This CDR3 comprises 15 residues. With 6 bases clipped from V and 1 base from J, the junction kept 6 bases outside the gene matches. 13 Jbeta primers and 60 Vbeta primers were used for the PCR. Generated by immunoSEQ multiplex PCR, the TCRdb table keeps only in-frame clones and is missing some. The sample has under 250,000 clones, about 78% seen once. The chain couples TRBV2 to TRBJ2-1; 7 positions agree with TRBD1. This TCR was recovered from a woman aged 25 to 39 in good health and CMV-seronegative. Sequences were obtained from PBMCs. The CDR3: CASRKNRGSYNEQFF. CDR3 DNA sequence: TGTGCCAGCAGGAAAAACAGGGGTTCCTACAATGAGCAGTTCTTC.